These 9 T cell receptor beta chains came from one sample sequenced in a study of T cell repertoires and HLA-DP antigens. After more than twelve days' expansion, CD4+ cells were restimulated about 23 h with HeLa expressing allogeneic DPB1. Stimulation used HeLa cells expressing transduced HLA-DPA1/DPB1, HLA-DM, invariant chain and CD80. Here immunoSEQ multiplex PCR was the method, and the copy in TCRdb shows in-frame clones only, minus some. The sample lists about 2,500 clones, 60% to 75% occurring once. Sequenced sample: CD137- CD4+ T cells from cultured PBMCs. The receptors were gathered from a man aged 60 to 75 in good health and CMV-seronegative.

This clone was detected only a few times. The V and J genes are TRBV11-1 and TRBJ1-6; 11 positions agree with TRBD1. Germline CDR1 is SGHAT and CDR2 is FQDESV (reference sequence). V gave up 5 bases and J gave up 6 bases; unmatched junction bases: 6. CDR3 length equals 16 residues. DNA for the CDR3: TGTGCCAGCAGCGCCTGGGACAGGGGGTTTAATTCACCCCTCCACTTT. Protein: CASSAWDRGFNSPLHF.

As concerns this clone: The junction shows a germline mismatch at one end, possibly a read error. This sequence joins TRBV27 and TRBJ1-2; D is uncertain. The CDR3 consists of 9 residues. Germline V gene data show CDR1 as MNHEY and CDR2 as SMNVEV (reference sequence). The CDR3 is CATSGGYTF. The CDR3 region has the DNA TGTGCCACCAGTGGGGGCTACACCTTC.

In this sample, this clone turned up a few times. CDR3 sequence reads: CASSPTGSSYNSPLHF. The CDR3 DNA reads as TGTGCCAGCAGCCCGACAGGGAGCTCCTATAATTCACCCCTCCACTTT. V is TRBV5-6 and J is TRBJ1-6, with 7 bases fitting TRBD1. Losses at the gene ends were 4 bases for V and 0 bases for J; bases not matched to a gene: 4. Germline CDR1 SGHDT, CDR2 YYEEEE. The CDR3 contains 16 residues.

V and J are TRBV6-6 and TRBJ1-4; 7 positions agree with TRBD1. The CDR3 runs to 15 residues. V lost 2 bases and J lost 8; bases outside the gene matches: 8. The germline CDR1 and CDR2 sequences are MNHNY and SVGAGI (reference sequence). CDR3 protein: CASSYLTGAGEKLFF. CDR3 nucleotides: TGTGCCAGCAGTTACCTAACAGGGGCCGGCGAAAAACTGTTTTTT.

The rearrangement joins TRBV7-9 to TRBJ2-1, with 11 bases matching TRBD1. The CDR3 covers 15 residues. Trimming cost V 5 bases and J 9 bases; bases outside gene matches: 9. From germline, CDR1 is SEHNR and CDR2 FQNEAQ (reference sequence). This CDR3 reads CASSPRDRGWSEQFF. The CDR3 coding sequence is TGTGCCAGCAGCCCCCGGGACAGGGGGTGGAGTGAGCAGTTCTTC.

V is TRBV21-1 and J is TRBJ2-7. TRBV21-1 is tagged as a pseudogene. The CDR3 has 17 amino acids. The CDR3 sequence is CASSKVSPTGRSYEQYF. CDR3 in DNA: TGTGCCAGCAGCAAAGTCAGTCCAACAGGGAGGTCCTACGAGCAGTACTTC.

The chain is built from TRBV9 and TRBJ2-6; 8 bases fit TRBD2. Germline V gene sequence: CDR1 SGDLS, CDR2 YYNGEE. The ends lost 0 bases at V and 1 base at J; junction bases unmatched: 6. This CDR3 is 18 amino acids long. The CDR3, as DNA: TGTGCCAGCAGCGTAGCCGGAGCGGGGGTTTCTGGGGCCAACGTCCTGACTTTC. Residues: CASSVAGAGVSGANVLTF. Full variable domain (rest looked up from reference TRBV9 and TRBJ2-6): DSGVTQTPKHLITATGQRVTLRCSPRSGDLSVYWYQQSLDQGLQFLIQYYNGEERAKGNILERFSAQQFPDLHSELNLSSLELGDSALYFCASSVAGAGVSGANVLTFGAGSRLTVL.

The rearrangement uses TRBV30 and TRBJ1-2; 11 bases are shared with TRBD1. There are 15 residues in the CDR3. Germline loops: CDR1 GTSNPN, CDR2 SVGIG (reference sequence). The junction had 5 bases not matched to a gene; V was cut back by 3 bases and J by 2 bases. CDR3: CAWRRGTGGNYGYTF. The CDR3, as DNA: TGTGCCTGGAGAAGGGGGACAGGGGGGAACTATGGCTACACCTTC.

The chain joins TRBV6-9 to TRBJ1-5; D is possibly TRBD1 (5 bases). The CDR3 contains 12 residues. Trimming cost V 3 bases and J 9 bases, with 9 bases left between them. The germline gives CDR1 MNHGY, CDR2 SVAAGI. The CDR3 region is CASSYSGGPQHF. CDR3 in DNA: TGTGCCAGCAGTTACTCGGGGGGGCCCCAGCATTTT.